This TCR beta chain was obtained from a study of PD-L1 blockade in urothelial cancer. Across the study: About 90% of the roughly 29 patients were men who had bladder-origin urothelial cancer. As for prior chemotherapy regimens, patients had received 0 to 3. Typically, measured as a median, blood samples had more than 110,000 T cells.

PCRs were each spiked with synthetic TCR analog templates. Profiling relied on immunoSEQ multiplex PCR, and the TCRdb table lists in-frame clones only, not all of them. The data hold roughly 40,000 clones, with roughly 80% observed a single time. The V end was cut by 6 bases, the J end by 1 base, with 13 bases between. Per the germline V gene, CDR1 is MDHEN and CDR2 is SYDVKM. This CDR3 has 15 amino acids. The receptor's source is a man in his sixties or seventies with urothelial cancer. The sample consisted of PBMCs, taken around atezolizumab (anti-PD-L1) treatment. The rearrangement links TRBV28 to TRBJ1-5; D possibly corresponds to TRBD1 (6 bases). The CDR3 DNA follows: TGTGCCAGCAGCTCCGCAGGGGCGAGCAATCAGCCCCAGCATTTT. It specifies CASSSAGASNQPQHF.